This TCR beta chain came from a study of blood T cells in healthy people across ages. The junction had 5 bases not matched to a gene; V was cut back by 5 bases and J by 6 bases. The germline gives CDR1 SGHRS, CDR2 YFSETQ. The CDR3 length is 13 residues. A second PCR of roughly 7 to 11 cycles used a sample-barcoded 5' primer and a J-beta primer mix. Tags on each cDNA molecule came from a template-switch adaptor with 12 random nucleotides. TCRdb reprocessed the 5' RACE reads via MiXCR and lists one record per CDR3 protein. The sample yields 1,300,000 or so distinct CDR3 sequences, almost 60% seen once. Of note for this clonotype: Antigen specificity is unknown.

Study observations and caveats: Unsorted PBMC input precluded a conclusive naive versus antigen-experienced comparison.

About 10 milliliters of peripheral blood were drawn from each donor. Each sample had at least 7 million PBMCs isolated. V gene TRBV5-1 combines with J gene TRBJ2-3, with 8 bases aligning to TRBD2. Sequencing was carried out using blood. The sequence was obtained from a young man in good health. CDR3 coding DNA: TGCGCCAGCAGAGAGCGGGAGTTTGATACGCAGTATTTT. Its protein product is CASREREFDTQYF.